This is a list of T cell receptor beta chains from one sample in a study of T cell responses to AZD1222 COVID-19 vaccine. Method: immunoSEQ multiplex PCR; TCRdb's copy keeps in-frame clones and lacks some. The sample has 150,000 or so clones; roughly nine tenths are singletons. Sequenced material: peripheral blood, taken on day 0 of AZD1222 vaccination. The receptors stem from an adult in good health. CDR3s include the opening cysteine and the closing phenylalanine or tryptophan. D genes are given only for firm matches. Clone size appears in some rows only: once, few, many, or a class for an expanded clone.

few	TRBV19	TRBJ2-7	.	TGTGCCAGTAGTATTTCGTCGGGACAACTCTCCTGGGGACTAAACGAGCAGTACTTC	CASSISSGQLSWGLNEQYF
.	TRBV9	TRBJ2-1	.	TGTGCCAGCAGCCCCCAGCCCAGCTCCTACAATGAGCAGTTCTTC	CASSPQPSSYNEQFF
once	TRBV20-1	TRBJ1-2	TRBD1	TGCAGTGCTAGTAGGGACAGGGATGGCTACACCTTC	CSASRDRDGYTF
.	TRBV30	TRBJ1-1	.	TGTGCCTGGAGTGTACTGGGGGGGGCTGAAGCTTTCTTT	CAWSVLGGAEAFF
once	TRBV29-1	TRBJ2-4	TRBD1	TGCAGCGTTGATCAAGGAGGACAGGGGGCCAAAAACATTCAGTACTTC	CSVDQGGQGAKNIQYF
.	TRBV4-2	TRBJ1-5	.	TGTGCCAGCAGCCTTACCTTCTTCCCAGGGGATAGCAATCAGCCCCAGCATTTT	CASSLTFFPGDSNQPQHF
.	TRBV9	TRBJ1-2	.	TGTGCCAGCAGTCCTGATGAGGGTCGATATGGCTACACCTTC	CASSPDEGRYGYTF
.	TRBV4-2	TRBJ2-3	.	TGTGCCAGCAGCCAAGAGTTCGACCGCACAGATACGCAGTATTTT	CASSQEFDRTDTQYF
.	TRBV12-3/TRBV12-4	TRBJ1-2	.	TGTGCCAGCAGTCCTAGGACGTCTTACTACACCTTC	CASSPRTSYYTF
.	TRBV7-8	TRBJ2-1	.	TGTGCCAGCAGCAAGGAGGCAGGGAGGAATGAGCAGTTCTTC	CASSKEAGRNEQFF
.	TRBV3-1/TRBV3-2	TRBJ2-2	.	TGTGCCAGCAGCCACTCTCCGGGACCCAGGGACACCGGGGAGCTGTTTTTT	CASSHSPGPRDTGELFF
.	TRBV27	TRBJ1-2	TRBD1	TGTGCCAGCAGTCGACAGGGGGCCGGCTACACCTTC	CASSRQGAGYTF
.	TRBV3-1/TRBV3-2	TRBJ2-3	.	TGTGCCAGCAGCCAGGGGGGGCAGAGAGGGTATACGCAGTATTTT	CASSQGGQRGYTQYF
.	TRBV7-6	TRBJ1-2	TRBD1	TGTGCCAGCAGCTTTGGTGGAGGGACAGAGAATGGCTACACCTTC	CASSFGGGTENGYTF
.	TRBV6-5	TRBJ1-2	.	TGTGCCAGCAGTTCCCGGGAAGACTATGGCTACACCTTC	CASSSREDYGYTF
.	TRBV3-1/TRBV3-2	TRBJ2-7	.	TGTGCCAGCAGCCGGGTGGCACAGACCCTACGAGAGCAGTACTTC	CASSRVAQTLREQYF
.	TRBV5-1	TRBJ2-7	.	TGCGCCAGCAGCCTGGGGGGACAGCTCCACGAGCAGTACTTC	CASSLGGQLHEQYF
few	TRBV28	TRBJ2-2	TRBD1	TGTGCCAGCAGGTCAGGGGGCCCCGGGGAGCTGTTTTTT	CASRSGGPGELFF
.	TRBV10-1	TRBJ1-6	.	TGCGCCAGCAGGCCTAGGGGGGAGATTGAGGAAAATTCACCCCTCCACTTT	CASRPRGEIEENSPLHF
.	TRBV9	TRBJ2-4	.	TGTGCCAGCAGCGCTCCAGGGGCGGGCAAAAACATTCAGTACTTC	CASSAPGAGKNIQYF
.	TRBV19	TRBJ1-5	.	TGTGCCAGTACCCCAGGGGCACAGCCCCAGCATTTT	CASTPGAQPQHF
.	TRBV7-2	TRBJ1-3	.	TGTGCCAGCAGCTTAGCGCGAGGAAACACCATATATTTT	CASSLARGNTIYF
.	TRBV11-2	TRBJ1-2	.	TGTGCCAGCAGCTTGAGGGGGGTAGGGTATGGCTACACCTTC	CASSLRGVGYGYTF
.	TRBV24-1	TRBJ1-5	TRBD1	TGTGCCACCATTACCACAGGGGGCCAGGGGAGCAATCAGCCCCAGCATTTT	CATITTGGQGSNQPQHF
.	TRBV7-9	TRBJ1-1	.	TGTGCCAGCAGCTTACTCTCTGAAGCTTTCTTT	CASSLLSEAFF
once	TRBV30	TRBJ1-2	.	TGTGCCTATCCAGGTGAACGAGGCTACACCTTC	CAYPGERGYTF
.	TRBV28	TRBJ2-5	TRBD2	TGTGCCAGCAGCTTAGCGGGAGCGGAGACCCAGTACTTC	CASSLAGAETQYF
.	TRBV2	TRBJ2-1	.	TGTGCCAGCAGTGAGAATCCCGGGGGGCAGTTCTTC	CASSENPGGQFF
.	TRBV7-2	TRBJ2-7	TRBD2	TGTGCCAGCAGCTTAGTTCCTAGCGGGGGGGCCCAGGAACTCGAGCAGTACTTC	CASSLVPSGGAQELEQYF
once	TRBV3-1/TRBV3-2	TRBJ1-1	.	TGTGCCAGCAGCCCGGGACATCTTGGAGCTTTCTTT	CASSPGHLGAFF
.	TRBV29-1	TRBJ1-2	.	TGCAGCGCCACTAAAGGACGGCTCTATGGCTACACCTTC	CSATKGRLYGYTF
once	TRBV7-8	TRBJ1-5	.	TGTGCCAGCAACCCTTCTTCAGGTTTGGGGCAGCCCCAGCATTTT	CASNPSSGLGQPQHF
.	TRBV6-1	TRBJ2-3	TRBD2	TGTGCCAGCAGTGAGACAACCGGGACTAGTTTCGCAGATACGCAGTATTTT	CASSETTGTSFADTQYF
.	TRBV24-1	TRBJ2-1	TRBD2	TGTGCCACCAGTGACCCCGGACTAGCGGGGAGCTCCTACAATGAGCAGTTCTTC	CATSDPGLAGSSYNEQFF
once	TRBV5-1	TRBJ1-1	.	TGCGCCAGCAGCTTGAATCCAGCTACGAACACTGAAGCTTTCTTT	CASSLNPATNTEAFF
once	TRBV5-6	TRBJ1-1	TRBD1	TGTGCCAGCAGTTGGGCGGCAGGACAGGGGGCGAAGACTGAAGCTTTCTTT	CASSWAAGQGAKTEAFF
.	TRBV5-1	TRBJ2-1	.	TGCGCCAGCAGCTTGATACGGGACACCGCCTACAATGAGCAGTTCTTC	CASSLIRDTAYNEQFF
.	TRBV6-6	TRBJ1-5	TRBD1	TGTGCCAGCAGCCCTACCGGGACAGGGGGCTTTCAGCCCCAGCATTTT	CASSPTGTGGFQPQHF
.	TRBV15	TRBJ2-1	.	TGTGCCACCTCGTTGACAGATCGCAATGAGCAGTTCTTC	CATSLTDRNEQFF
.	TRBV7-9	TRBJ1-2	.	TGTGCCAGCAGCCCCCCAGGGGCTATGGGGAATGGCTACACCTTC	CASSPPGAMGNGYTF
.	TRBV23-1	TRBJ2-2	.	TGCGCCAGCTGGCGGGAACCGAACACCGGGGAGCTGTTTTTT	CASWREPNTGELFF
few	TRBV5-1	TRBJ1-1	.	TGCGCCAGCGCCCTCAGGGGTAACACTGAAGCTTTCTTT	CASALRGNTEAFF
.	TRBV4-3	TRBJ2-7	.	TGCGCCAGCAGCCAAATTTCGGGGATGGCAGGAAGCGAGCAGTACTTC	CASSQISGMAGSEQYF
.	TRBV27	TRBJ2-4	.	TGTGCCAGCAGTTACAGACAAACAGACAAAAACATTCAGTACTTC	CASSYRQTDKNIQYF
.	TRBV19	TRBJ1-1	TRBD1	TGTGCCAGTAGTATGCTCGGACAGGGAGGAACCACTGAAGCTTTCTTT	CASSMLGQGGTTEAFF
.	TRBV28	TRBJ1-2	TRBD1	TGTGCCAGCAGTTTAAGAGGGGGCAGGGGGGACTATGGCTACACCTTC	CASSLRGGRGDYGYTF
.	TRBV5-1	TRBJ2-1	.	TGCGCCAGCAGCCTCGGTCCCGGGAATGAGCAGTTCTTC	CASSLGPGNEQFF
.	TRBV2	TRBJ1-2	.	TGTGCCAGCCAACAGGGAAGGTCTAACTATGGCTACACCTTC	CASQQGRSNYGYTF
.	TRBV4-3	TRBJ2-1	.	TGCGCCAGCAGCCAAGATGGATGGTCGGGGCAGTTCTTC	CASSQDGWSGQFF
.	TRBV19	TRBJ2-1	.	TGTGCCAGTAAGTCCGCCTACAATGAGCAGTTCTTC	CASKSAYNEQFF
.	TRBV4-2	TRBJ1-2	.	TGTGCCAGCAGCCGGATCACAGGGAGTGGAGGCTACACCTTC	CASSRITGSGGYTF
.	TRBV3-1/TRBV3-2	TRBJ1-3	.	TGTGCCAGCAGCCAGGGCACTGGAAACACCATATATTTT	CASSQGTGNTIYF
.	TRBV19	TRBJ2-1	TRBD2	TGTGCCAGTACCTCAGCGGGAGTAGGTGAGCAGTTCTTC	CASTSAGVGEQFF
.	TRBV27	TRBJ1-5	.	TGTGCCAGCAGTTTATCCGGGATCAATCAGCCCCAGCATTTT	CASSLSGINQPQHF
.	TRBV19	TRBJ2-3	TRBD1	TGTGCCAGTAGTATTGAGCTTACGACAGGGCCCTACACAGATACGCAGTATTTT	CASSIELTTGPYTDTQYF
.	TRBV11-3	TRBJ2-7	TRBD2	TGTGCCAGCAGCTCTGGGACTAGCGAATACTACGAGCAGTACTTC	CASSSGTSEYYEQYF
.	TRBV24-1	TRBJ2-1	.	TGTGCCGTCGGGGACCGGGACACAACTTTGAGGGACAATGAGCAGTTCTTC	CAVGDRDTTLRDNEQFF
.	TRBV10-2	TRBJ2-7	.	TGCGCCAGCAGTGAGGCTGCCGGGGGCTCCCCCTACGAGCAGTACTTC	CASSEAAGGSPYEQYF
.	TRBV30	TRBJ1-2	TRBD1	TGTGCCTCCTGGGACAGGGGGCCCTATGGCTACACCTTC	CASWDRGPYGYTF
once	TRBV18	TRBJ2-7	.	TGTGCCAGCTCCCAGGACCCCGGCGGGTACGAGCAGTACTTC	CASSQDPGGYEQYF